A single sample is the source of the 5 T cell receptor beta chains below, sequenced in a study of graft-versus-host responses after intestinal transplantation. Generated by immunoSEQ multiplex PCR, the TCRdb table keeps only in-frame clones and is missing some. The sample consists of some 130,000 clones, 85% to 95% of them appearing once. No cognate antigen is known for these TCRs. This specimen consisted of unstimulated CD4+ T cells sorted from spleen or lymph node cells, obtained before intestinal transplant. The origin of the receptors is a human donor who received an intestinal transplant.

This clone was detected a few times. This chain links TRBV7-9 with TRBJ2-2, with D unclear. This CDR3 region has 13 residues. The germline CDR1 and CDR2 sequences are SEHNR and FQNEAQ (reference sequence). V was pared by 0 bases and J by 3 bases, with 2 bases between. CDR3 residues: CASSLAHTGELFF. The CDR3 DNA reads as TGTGCCAGCAGCTTAGCTCACACCGGGGAGCTGTTTTTT.

The chain links TRBV5-4 to TRBJ2-1, with TRBD2 identical over 10 bases. V was clipped by 7 bases and J by 4 bases; unmatched bases: 8. The germline V gene encodes CDR1 SGHNT and CDR2 YYREEE (reference sequence). This CDR3 spans 15 amino acids. The CDR3 DNA sequence: TGTGCCAGCCAGTTAACTAGCGGGATTTACAATGAGCAGTTCTTC. It is translated as CASQLTSGIYNEQFF. Full variable domain (remainder filled in from reference TRBV5-4 and TRBJ2-1): ETGVTQSPTHLIKTRGQQVTLRCSSQSGHNTVSWYQQALGQGPQFIFQYYREEENGRGNFPPRFSGLQFPNYSSELNVNALELDDSALYLCASQLTSGIYNEQFFGPGTRLTVL.

The chain recombines TRBV6-5 with TRBJ2-3; D is unclear. Trimming took 2 bases from V and 4 from J, leaving 7 bases between them. Per the germline V gene, CDR1 is MNHEY and CDR2 is SVGAGI. The CDR3 spans 13 residues. The CDR3 is CASSYRGADTQYF. The CDR3 coding sequence is TGTGCCAGCAGTTACCGCGGTGCAGATACGCAGTATTTT.

The V and J genes are TRBV19 and TRBJ1-2, with a tentative D call TRBD1 (5 bases). The CDR3 loop spans 13 amino acids. Between the trimmed V and J ends, which lost 7 bases and 4 bases, there was a span of 13 bases. Germline CDR1 and CDR2: LNHDA and SQIVND (reference sequence). CDR3 DNA: TGTGCCAGTAAGTCCCGGGGCTTCTATGGCTACACCTTC. This sequence encodes CASKSRGFYGYTF.

This clone appeared once. The chain combines TRBV6-5 with TRBJ2-7; 7 positions match TRBD2. Germline-derived CDR1 and CDR2 are MNHEY and SVGAGI. V was clipped by 1 base and J by 1 base; unmatched bases: 4. This CDR3 has 15 amino acids. The CDR3 spells CASSYWASGSYEQYF. In DNA form, the CDR3 reads TGTGCCAGCAGTTACTGGGCTAGCGGATCCTACGAGCAGTACTTC.